This record covers a single T cell receptor (beta chain). This sample stems from a study of technical replicates of blood from a few donors. TCRdb keeps only in-frame clones here, not all; method: immunoSEQ multiplex PCR. The sample carries 100,000 or so clones, approximately 96% recorded once. This sequence was found in a human donor in good health. The specimen sequenced was T cells isolated from PBMCs.

The CDR3 DNA reads TGTGCCAGCAGTCTGACTAGCGGGGGACCAGATACGCAGTATTTT. This encodes CASSLTSGGPDTQYF. V gene TRBV2 combines with J gene TRBJ2-3; 12 bases map to TRBD2. Germline V gene lookup returns CDR1 SNHLY and CDR2 FYNNEI. After removal of 5 bases from V and 4 bases from J, the junction contained 4 bases not matched to a gene. The CDR3 is 15 residues long.